This TCR beta chain came from a study of type 1 regulatory T cells. Study summary: T-allo10 is an in vitro-generated, Tr1-enriched CD4 T cell product specific for alloantigen.

Study-wide points: Compared with non-Tr1 cells, Tr1 cells showed a narrower TCR repertoire.

TCRdb processed the reads anew with MiXCR; each CDR3 protein has one entry. The sample has approximately 43,000 distinct CDR3 sequences; about 12% are singletons. The germline V and J ends were trimmed by 4 bases and 2 bases, with 4 bases remaining between them. Per the germline V gene, CDR1 is SGHNT and CDR2 is YYREEE (reference sequence). This CDR3 region has 13 residues. This clonotype has at least ten counts. Its antigen is as yet unknown. This receptor was taken from a human donor in good health. Material: cultured non-Tr1 T cells, either the whole culture or a sorted T cell fraction (not recorded which). The V and J genes are TRBV5-4 and TRBJ2-6, with D unresolved. CDR3 sequence (DNA): TGTGCCAGCAGCCTACCTGGGGCCAACGTCCTGACTTTC. Translating gives CASSLPGANVLTF.